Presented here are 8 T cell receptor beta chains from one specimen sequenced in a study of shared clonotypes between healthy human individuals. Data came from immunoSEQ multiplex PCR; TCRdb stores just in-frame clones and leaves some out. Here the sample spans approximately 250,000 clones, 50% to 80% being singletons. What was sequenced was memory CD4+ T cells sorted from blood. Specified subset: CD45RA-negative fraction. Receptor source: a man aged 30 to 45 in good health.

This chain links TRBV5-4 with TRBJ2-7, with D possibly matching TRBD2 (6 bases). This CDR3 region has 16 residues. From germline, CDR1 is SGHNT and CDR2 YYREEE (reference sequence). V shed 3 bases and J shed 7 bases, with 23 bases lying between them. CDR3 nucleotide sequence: TGTGCCAGCAGCTCCCGAACCGGGACTCGCCTTATGGAGCAGTACTTC. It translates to CASSSRTGTRLMEQYF.

CDR3 region: CASSLPGTSGEQYF. The CDR3, as DNA: TGCGCCAGCAGCCTCCCCGGGACTAGCGGGGAGCAGTACTTC. V usage is TRBV4-1 and J usage is TRBJ2-7; 12 nucleotides agree with TRBD2. Germline V gene sequence: CDR1 MGHRA, CDR2 YSYEKL. V shed 4 bases, J shed 7 bases, and the junction held 5 bases outside the gene matches. The CDR3 contains 14 residues.

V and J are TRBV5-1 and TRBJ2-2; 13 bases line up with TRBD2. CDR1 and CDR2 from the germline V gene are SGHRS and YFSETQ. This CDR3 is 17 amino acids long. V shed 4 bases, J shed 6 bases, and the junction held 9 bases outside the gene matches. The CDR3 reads CASSSWTSGSRAGELFF. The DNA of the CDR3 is TGCGCCAGCAGCAGCTGGACTAGCGGGAGTAGGGCCGGGGAGCTGTTTTTT.

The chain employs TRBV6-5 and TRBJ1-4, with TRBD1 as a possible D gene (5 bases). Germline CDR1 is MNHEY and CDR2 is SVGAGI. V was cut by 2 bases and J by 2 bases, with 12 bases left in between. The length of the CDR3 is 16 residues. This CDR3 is CASSYGGKRTNEKLFF. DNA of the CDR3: TGTGCCAGCAGTTACGGGGGGAAGAGGACTAATGAAAAACTGTTTTTT.

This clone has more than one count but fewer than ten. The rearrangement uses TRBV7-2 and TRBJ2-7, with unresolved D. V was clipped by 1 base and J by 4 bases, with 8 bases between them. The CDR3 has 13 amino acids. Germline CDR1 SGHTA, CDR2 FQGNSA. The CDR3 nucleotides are TGTGCCAGCAGCTTAGACCCCCTTTACGAGCAGTACTTC. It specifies CASSLDPLYEQYF.

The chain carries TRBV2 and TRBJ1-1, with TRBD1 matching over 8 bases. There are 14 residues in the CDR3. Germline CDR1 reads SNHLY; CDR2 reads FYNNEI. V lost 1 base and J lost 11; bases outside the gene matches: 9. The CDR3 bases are TGTGCCAGCAGTGAAGAAGGTGACAGGGGAATGGCTTTCTTT. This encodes CASSEEGDRGMAFF.

The CDR3 reads CASSSLTLSTDTQYF. CDR3 in DNA: TGTGCCAGCAGTTCCCTCACTCTTAGCACAGATACGCAGTATTTT. The chain uses TRBV27 and TRBJ2-3, with D hard to call. Per the germline V gene, CDR1 is MNHEY and CDR2 is SMNVEV (reference sequence). The CDR3 consists of 15 residues. With 4 bases removed from V and 0 bases from J, the gap between germline ends came to 11 bases.

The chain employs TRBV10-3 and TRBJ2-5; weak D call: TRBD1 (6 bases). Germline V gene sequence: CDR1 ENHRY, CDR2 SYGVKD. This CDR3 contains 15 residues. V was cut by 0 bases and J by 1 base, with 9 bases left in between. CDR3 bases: TGTGCCATCAGTGAGTCGATGGGGGCCCAAGAGACCCAGTACTTC. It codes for CAISESMGAQETQYF.